The T cell receptor (beta chain) under discussion was sequenced for a study of PD-1 blockade in mismatch repair-deficient tumors. General study points: Tumor-resident clones, often absent from pretreatment blood, expanded after pembrolizumab and then contracted.

Profiling relied on immunoSEQ multiplex PCR, and the TCRdb table lists in-frame clones only, not all of them. There are thousands of clones in the sample; about 87% occur only once, and 9.5% to 15% lies in the top ten. On this clone: Its antigen is unknown.

CDR3 length equals 15 residues. V was cut by 4 bases and J by 0 bases, with 11 bases left in between. CDR1 and CDR2 (germline): SGHTS, YDEGEE. As to time point: 10-day in vitro stimulation with candidate neoantigen peptide 7. Three pembrolizumab responders had their TCRs sequenced. Cells were stimulated around ten days with each of under 10 ELISpot-reactive neoantigens. The TCR was taken from an adult with mismatch repair-deficient cancer. This sequence joins TRBV5-8 and TRBJ2-1, with D possibly being TRBD2 (5 bases). Sequencing used cells cultured in vitro, obtained from a patient treated with pembrolizumab. CDR3 bases: TGTGCCAGCAGCCCGACTACAATCTCCTACAATGAGCAGTTCTTC. It is translated as CASSPTTISYNEQFF.